These T cell receptor beta chains were read from a single sample in a study of cytomegalovirus exposure and HLA in healthy donors. Profiling relied on immunoSEQ multiplex PCR, and the TCRdb table lists in-frame clones only, not all of them. This table has 150,000 to 200,000 clones, about three quarters appearing once. The sequenced sample consisted of PBMCs. Receptors originate from a female donor in good health and CMV-seronegative. CDR3s include the opening cysteine and the closing phenylalanine or tryptophan. D genes are given only for firm matches. Only some rows state a clone size, as once, few, many or a class for expanded clones.

CDR3 DNA: TGTGCCAGTAGTATCCAGATGAACACTGAAGCTTTCTTT
CDR3 protein: CASSIQMNTEAFF
V gene: TRBV19
J gene: TRBJ1-1
D gene: -
clone size: -

CDR3 DNA: TGCGCCAGCAGCCAAGACCGACAGGGAAGAAGCTATGGCTACACCTTC
CDR3 protein: CASSQDRQGRSYGYTF
V gene: TRBV4-3
J gene: TRBJ1-2
D gene: TRBD1
clone size: -

CDR3 DNA: TGTGCCACAGGGCAGGGCCTCCGTAGCAATCAGCCCCAGCATTTT
CDR3 protein: CATGQGLRSNQPQHF
V gene: TRBV6-1
J gene: TRBJ1-5
D gene: -
clone size: -

CDR3 DNA: TGTGCCAGTAGTCCTCTTAGCGGGGCTTCGGGCATTCAGTACTTC
CDR3 protein: CASSPLSGASGIQYF
V gene: TRBV19
J gene: TRBJ2-4
D gene: TRBD2
clone size: few

CDR3 DNA: TGTGCCACCAAAACTTTTGAGACCCAGTACTTC
CDR3 protein: CATKTFETQYF
V gene: TRBV2
J gene: TRBJ2-5
D gene: -
clone size: -

CDR3 DNA: TGTGCCAGCAGCTTAACTTCCGGGACAGGCGGGTACGAGCAGTACTTC
CDR3 protein: CASSLTSGTGGYEQYF
V gene: TRBV7-2
J gene: TRBJ2-7
D gene: TRBD1
clone size: -

CDR3 DNA: TGTGCCAGCAGGAACATAGAGGGTTGGAACACTGAAGCTTTCTTT
CDR3 protein: CASRNIEGWNTEAFF
V gene: TRBV6-5
J gene: TRBJ1-1
D gene: -
clone size: -

CDR3 DNA: TGTGCCAGCAGTTTAGCGGGACAGGGTAATTCACCCCTCCACTTT
CDR3 protein: CASSLAGQGNSPLHF
V gene: TRBV28
J gene: TRBJ1-6
D gene: TRBD1
clone size: -

CDR3 DNA: TGTGCCAGTAGTACCCTGACAGGGGCGGGGTACGAGCAGTACTTC
CDR3 protein: CASSTLTGAGYEQYF
V gene: TRBV19
J gene: TRBJ2-7
D gene: TRBD1
clone size: -

CDR3 DNA: TGCGCCAGCAGCCATTCTAGCGGGAGTTCGGTAGATACGCAGTATTTT
CDR3 protein: CASSHSSGSSVDTQYF
V gene: TRBV5-1
J gene: TRBJ2-3
D gene: TRBD2
clone size: -

CDR3 DNA: TGTGCCAGCAGTTTACCCCGACAGGGAGGCCAGCCCCAGCATTTT
CDR3 protein: CASSLPRQGGQPQHF
V gene: TRBV27
J gene: TRBJ1-5
D gene: TRBD1
clone size: -

CDR3 DNA: TGCGCCAGCAGCCAAGACGGGACAGTGGACTATGGCTACACCTTC
CDR3 protein: CASSQDGTVDYGYTF
V gene: TRBV4-1
J gene: TRBJ1-2
D gene: TRBD1
clone size: -

CDR3 DNA: TGTGCCAGCAGCTTGGCGGCGGGAGGGATCTACGAGCAGTACTTC
CDR3 protein: CASSLAAGGIYEQYF
V gene: TRBV7-9
J gene: TRBJ2-7
D gene: TRBD2
clone size: few

CDR3 DNA: TGCGCCAGCAGCCAAGCCCCGGGACAGGCGTCCTATGGCTACACCTTC
CDR3 protein: CASSQAPGQASYGYTF
V gene: TRBV4-1
J gene: TRBJ1-2
D gene: TRBD1
clone size: -

CDR3 DNA: TGTGCCAGCAGCTTAGTTGGCGGATCCTACGAGCAGTACTTC
CDR3 protein: CASSLVGGSYEQYF
V gene: TRBV7-2
J gene: TRBJ2-7
D gene: -
clone size: -

CDR3 DNA: TGTGCCAGCAGCTTATCGGGGGCTGGAAACACCATATATTTT
CDR3 protein: CASSLSGAGNTIYF
V gene: TRBV7-3
J gene: TRBJ1-3
D gene: -
clone size: few

CDR3 DNA: TGCAGCATCTCTCTAGCTTCTAACTATGGCTACACCTTC
CDR3 protein: CSISLASNYGYTF
V gene: TRBV29-1
J gene: TRBJ1-2
D gene: -
clone size: -

CDR3 DNA: TGCGGCGGCGGCGGTAACTCTGGAAACACCATATATTTT
CDR3 protein: CGGGGNSGNTIYF
V gene: TRBV29-1
J gene: TRBJ1-3
D gene: -
clone size: few